This T cell receptor beta chain was captured by sequencing in a study of T cells in Graves' hyperthyroidism and ophthalmopathy. Hyperthyroidism, newly diagnosed and lasting under 2 months, affected patients aged 18 to 65. Diagnoses were made from clinical symptoms, serum measures (thyroxine and TRAb), thyroid ultrasound and orbital computed tomography. This clonotype was seen more than once but under ten times. Amplification targeted TCR beta CDR3 regions from RNA transcripts. With the HTBI primer set, the TCR CDR3 went through a first round of RT-PCR. TCRdb itself ran the multiplex PCR reads through MiXCR, one entry per CDR3 protein. This sample has hundreds of thousands of distinct CDR3 sequences; 46% occur once, and the top ten carry nearly 8.5%. CDR3 size: 15 residues. Germline V CDR1 and CDR2: SGHKS, YYEKEE (reference sequence). The V end lost 4 bases, the J end lost 1 base, and 15 bases lay between the germline ends.

The sequencing sample was made of peripheral blood or thyroid tissue (not recorded which). The V gene is TRBV5-5, the J gene TRBJ2-7, with D possibly being TRBD2 (5 bases). The receptor was derived from a woman aged 18-29 years with Graves' hyperthyroidism. The CDR3 loop reads CASSQAVLASYEQYF. In DNA, the CDR3 is TGTGCCAGCAGCCAAGCAGTCCTAGCTTCCTACGAGCAGTACTTC.